These 5 T cell receptor beta chains originate from one sample sequenced in a study of identical twins (TCRdb year 2016). The library was made by 5' RACE. Sequencing relied on an Illumina HiSeq 2000. TCRdb reworked the public reads: Q25 trimming with fastp, MiXCR clone assembly, productive beta chains retained. Rows are unified per CDR3 protein, each entry keeping the most common DNA and genes. This sample is represented by 1.5 million to 2 million distinct CDR3 sequences; around 33% of them were singletons. Of the sample, under 0.35% falls within the top ten clones. Sequencing was carried out using cord blood. The receptor source for this set is a newborn girl in good health.

This clonotype was seen a handful of times. The chain links TRBV7-9 to TRBJ2-5; the D gene is possibly TRBD2 (6 bases). Gene TRBJ2-7 matches the end of the DNA better, so the J call may be wrong. The CDR3 runs 14 residues. Looked up from germline, CDR1 is SEHNR and CDR2 is FQNEAQ (reference sequence). The DNA of the CDR3 is TGTGCCAGCAGTTTGACTAGTAAGAGAGACGAGCAGTACTTC. Amino acid sequence: CASSLTSKRDEQYF.

J is TRBJ1-4 and V is TRBV7-2; tentative D call: TRBD1 (6 bases). The V and J ends lost 4 bases and 2 bases respectively, with 14 bases between them. The CDR3 runs to 16 residues. Germline-derived CDR1 and CDR2 are SGHTA and FQGNSA. The CDR3: CASSSRKGGTNEKLFF. In nucleotides, the CDR3 is TGTGCCAGCAGCTCCAGGAAGGGGGGGACTAATGAAAAACTGTTTTTT.

This clonotype showed up just a few times. This sequence joins TRBV27 and TRBJ1-2; tentatively, D is TRBD1 (6 bases). This CDR3 has 13 residues. Germline V gene data show CDR1 as MNHEY and CDR2 as SMNVEV (reference sequence). V lost 3 bases to trimming and J lost 6 bases, with 11 bases between them. The CDR3 here is CASSLWRGDGYTF. The CDR3 DNA sequence: TGTGCCAGCAGTTTGTGGAGGGGGGATGGCTACACCTTC.

The rearrangement uses TRBV28 and TRBJ1-5, with 11 positions matching TRBD1. The germline CDR1 and CDR2 sequences are MDHEN and SYDVKM. V shed 5 bases and J 5 bases; nucleotides not matched to a gene: 5. The CDR3 length is 15 residues. CDR3 in amino acids: CASSRRGQGDQPQHF. For the CDR3, the DNA is TGTGCCAGCAGTCGAAGGGGACAGGGGGATCAGCCCCAGCATTTT. The variable domain in full, completed from reference TRBV28 and TRBJ1-5, reads DVKVTQSSRYLVKRTGEKVFLECVQDMDHENMFWYRQDPGLGLRLIYFSYDVKMKEKGDIPEGYSVSREKKERFSLILESASTNQTSMYLCASSRRGQGDQPQHFGDGTRLSIL.

V is TRBV27 and J is TRBJ1-1; D remains ambiguous. This CDR3 spans 11 amino acids. The V end lost 3 bases, the J end lost 8 bases, and 7 bases lay between the germline ends. Germline CDR1 reads MNHEY; CDR2 reads SMNVEV (reference sequence). CDR3: CASSFSGEAFF. DNA of the CDR3: TGTGCCAGCAGTTTTTCGGGGGAAGCTTTCTTT.